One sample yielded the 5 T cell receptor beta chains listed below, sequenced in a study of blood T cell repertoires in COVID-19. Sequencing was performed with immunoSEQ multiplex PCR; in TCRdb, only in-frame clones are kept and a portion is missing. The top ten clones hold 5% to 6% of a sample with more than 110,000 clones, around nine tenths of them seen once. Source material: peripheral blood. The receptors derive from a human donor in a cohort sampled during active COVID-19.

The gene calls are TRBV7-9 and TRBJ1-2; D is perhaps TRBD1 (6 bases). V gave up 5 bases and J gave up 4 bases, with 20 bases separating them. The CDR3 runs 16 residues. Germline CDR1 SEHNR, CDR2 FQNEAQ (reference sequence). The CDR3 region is CASSPVDSRVGYGYTF. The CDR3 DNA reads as TGTGCCAGCAGCCCTGTGGACAGTCGCGTGGGCTATGGCTACACCTTC.

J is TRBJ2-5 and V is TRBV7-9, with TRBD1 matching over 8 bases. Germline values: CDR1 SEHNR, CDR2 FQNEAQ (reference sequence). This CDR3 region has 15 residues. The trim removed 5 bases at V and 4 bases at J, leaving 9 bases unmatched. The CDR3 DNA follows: TGTGCCAGCAGCCGCCGTCGACAGGGGCGAGAGACCCAGTACTTC. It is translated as CASSRRRQGRETQYF. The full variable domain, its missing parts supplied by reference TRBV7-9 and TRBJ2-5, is DTGVSQNPRHKITKRGQNVTFRCDPISEHNRLYWYRQTLGQGPEFLTYFQNEAQLEKSRLLSDRFSAERPKGSFSTLEIQRTEQGDSAMYLCASSRRRQGRETQYFGPGTRLLVL.

CDR3 sequence: CASTGGAWNEQFF. The CDR3 nucleotides are TGTGCCAGTACAGGGGGCGCATGGAATGAGCAGTTCTTC. The V call is TRBV25-1, the J call TRBJ2-1; 9 nucleotides agree with TRBD1. V lost 9 bases, J lost 7 bases, and 7 bases stayed unmatched. Germline V gives CDR1 MGHDK, CDR2 SYGVNS. CDR3 length: 13 residues. The variable domain in full, with the rest retrieved from reference TRBV25-1 and TRBJ2-1, is EADIYQTPRYLVIGTGKKITLECSQTMGHDKMYWYQQDPGMELHLIHYSYGVNSTEKGDLSSESTVSRIRTEHFPLTLESARPSHTSQYLCASTGGAWNEQFFGPGTRLTVL.

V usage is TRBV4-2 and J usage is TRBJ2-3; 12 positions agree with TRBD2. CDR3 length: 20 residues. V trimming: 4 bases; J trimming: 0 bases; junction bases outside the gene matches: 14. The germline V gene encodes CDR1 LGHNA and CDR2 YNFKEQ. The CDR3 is CASSRLGLAGTSKSTDTQYF. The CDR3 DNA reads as TGTGCCAGCAGCCGACTCGGACTAGCGGGAACCTCAAAAAGCACAGATACGCAGTATTTT.

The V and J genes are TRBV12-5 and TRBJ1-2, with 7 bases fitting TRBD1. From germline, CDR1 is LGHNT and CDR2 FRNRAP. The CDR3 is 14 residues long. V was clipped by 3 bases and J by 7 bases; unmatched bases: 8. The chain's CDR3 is CASGLGTDSGGYTF. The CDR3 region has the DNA TGTGCTAGTGGTTTAGGGACAGATTCCGGTGGCTACACCTTC.